The clone carrying this T cell receptor (beta chain) was counted between two and nine times. This sample was included in a study of OX40 agonist ivuxolimab in advanced cancers. Looking at the study overall: The eligibility criteria allowed prior anti-PD-1, anti-PD-L1 or anti-CTLA-4 therapy, and about 40% had some.

Sequencing was performed with immunoSEQ multiplex PCR; in TCRdb, only in-frame clones are kept and a portion is missing. The table lists roughly 86,000 clones, 70% to 90% of them singletons. Germline CDR1 reads MNHEY; CDR2 reads SVGAGI. The CDR3 covers 12 residues. Trimming removed 4 bases at V and 0 bases at J, with 3 bases between. The rearrangement uses TRBV6-5 and TRBJ1-2; D call uncertain. The TCR was taken from an adult with an advanced solid tumor such as melanoma, head and neck, liver or kidney cancer. Sample: CD4+ or CD8+ T cells sorted from blood, taken in a trial of the OX40 agonist ivuxolimab. As DNA, the CDR3 is TGTGCCAGCAGTTCCCCTAACTATGGCTACACCTTC. This codes for CASSSPNYGYTF.